This T cell receptor beta chain was recorded in a study of cytomegalovirus exposure and HLA in healthy donors. Study as a whole: In an early release, HLA-typed donors contributed tens of millions of unique TCR sequences. Findings and caveats of the study: The study reported that TCR beta sequences accurately predicted HLA-A and HLA-B alleles in most subjects. Later analysis identified a missense DCLRE1C variant that was linked to TCR beta V- and J-gene trimming. Later analysis identified 16,951 TCR beta sequences associated with HLA alleles, using a false discovery rate threshold of 0.05.

This PCR relied on a set of 60 Vbeta primers and 13 Jbeta primers. The assay was immunoSEQ multiplex PCR, and TCRdb's table has in-frame clones only and misses some. Of approximately 130,000 clones in the sample, about 83% were seen once. Per germline, CDR1 MNHNS and CDR2 SASEGT. The CDR3 covers 17 residues. V lost 4 bases and J lost 5, with 23 bases in between. With respect to this clone: Its target is not known.

Input material: PBMCs. The receptor was isolated from a man in his thirties or forties in good health and CMV-seronegative. The gene calls are TRBV6-1 and TRBJ1-1; possible D gene TRBD1, 6 bases. The CDR3 loop reads CASSGPQPGHLGTEAFF. The CDR3 DNA is TGTGCCAGCAGTGGTCCTCAACCGGGACACCTTGGTACTGAAGCTTTCTTT.